A selection of T cell receptor beta chains follows, all from one sample in a study of T cells after yellow fever vaccination. TCRdb fed the 5' RACE reads into MiXCR, producing one record per CDR3 protein. The sample has approximately 260,000 distinct CDR3 sequences, about 5.2% seen once; the top ten hold less than 3.5%. This material consisted of CD4+ T cells sorted from PBMCs, taken on the day of the yellow fever booster vaccination. These receptors all come from a man younger than 30 who received the YFV17D yellow fever vaccine. The CDR3 runs from the conserved cysteine through the conserved F or W.

TRBJ1-1 TRBV18 16 CASSGFRSYKNTEAFF
TRBJ1-1 TRBV7-3 14 CASSYRDSANEAFF
TRBJ2-1 TRBV12-3/TRBV12-4 15 CASSPQRGSYNEQFF
TRBJ1-4 TRBV5-1 14 CASSFQAEDEKLFF
TRBJ1-6 TRBV7-2 15 CASSRRDSNNSPLHF
TRBJ1-1 TRBV3-1 15 CASSQAGTENTEAFF
TRBJ2-7 TRBV20-1 12 CSALTVAYEQYF
TRBJ2-7 TRBV10-3 14 CAISEKGPFYEQYF
TRBJ2-7 TRBV20-1 16 CSARELAGGSPYEQYF
TRBJ1-1 TRBV6-5 13 CASSSGQGALAFF
TRBJ1-4 TRBV7-2 16 CASSLGGGRANEKLFF
TRBJ2-4 TRBV6-5 13 CASRTGGLNIQYF
TRBJ2-2 TRBV12-5 12 CASGDIVGELFF
TRBJ1-1 TRBV20-1 14 CSALRTDRNTEAFF
TRBJ1-5 TRBV29-1 13 CSVAPDRNQPQHF
TRBJ1-3 TRBV7-9 16 CASTVWGASSGNTIYF
TRBJ1-2 TRBV21-1 15 CASSKEGSLNSRYTF
TRBJ2-1 TRBV20-1 14 CSARGPLTYNEQFF
TRBJ1-4 TRBV12-3/TRBV12-4 14 CASSLQAINEKLFF
TRBJ2-3 TRBV4-3 15 CASSQGGRAGDTQYF
TRBJ2-1 TRBV6-6 16 CASSYPPRVLYNEQFF
TRBJ1-1 TRBV25-1 14 CASREQGSHTEAFF
TRBJ2-3 TRBV20-1 13 CSARGVPRDTQYF
TRBJ2-2 TRBV20-1 18 CSASMGGSNVANTGELFF
TRBJ2-5 TRBV2 13 CASVRDNQETQYF
TRBJ1-1 TRBV18 16 CASSPPNGPQNTEAFF
TRBJ1-1 TRBV12-3/TRBV12-4 13 CASKRQLNTEAFF
TRBJ2-7 TRBV7-2 15 CASSRAGGVTYEQYF
TRBJ2-3 TRBV24-1 14 CATKGEVPTDTQYF
TRBJ2-5 TRBV24-1 13 CATPGGPYETQYF
TRBJ2-1 TRBV4-1 14 CASRVSGGAGEQFF
TRBJ1-5 TRBV30 13 CAWSVGGDQPQHF
TRBJ1-5 TRBV12-3/TRBV12-4 12 CASSSLRGPQHF
TRBJ2-5 TRBV10-3 13 CAISATGEATQYF
TRBJ1-4 TRBV6-1 15 CASSEAGTIGEKLFF
TRBJ1-2 TRBV4-1 15 CASSQDGLGGYGYTF
TRBJ1-3 TRBV11-2 15 CASSTRDSHGNTIYF
TRBJ2-3 TRBV5-7 11 CASNLVPRQYF
TRBJ2-5 TRBV9 14 CASSVGTNDETQYF
TRBJ2-3 TRBV2 14 CASRVAGGPDTQYF
TRBJ1-5 TRBV6-6 14 CASSPLRSNQPQHF
TRBJ1-2 TRBV7-9 14 CASSLSTGWGGYTF
TRBJ1-5 TRBV11-2 14 CASSQGQGTQPQHF
TRBJ1-2 TRBV7-9 13 CASSATGVDGYTF